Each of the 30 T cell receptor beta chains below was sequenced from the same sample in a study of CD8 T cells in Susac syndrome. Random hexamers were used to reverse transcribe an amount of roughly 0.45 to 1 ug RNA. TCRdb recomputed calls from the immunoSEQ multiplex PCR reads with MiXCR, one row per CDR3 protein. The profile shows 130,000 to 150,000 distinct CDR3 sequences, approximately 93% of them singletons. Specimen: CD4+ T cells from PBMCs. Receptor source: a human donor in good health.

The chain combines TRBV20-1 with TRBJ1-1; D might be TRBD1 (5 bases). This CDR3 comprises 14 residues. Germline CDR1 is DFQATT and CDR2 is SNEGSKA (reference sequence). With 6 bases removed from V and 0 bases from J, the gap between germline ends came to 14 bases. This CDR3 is CSAAQGTMNTEAFF. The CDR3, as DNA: TGCAGTGCCGCCCAAGGGACCATGAACACTGAAGCTTTCTTT.

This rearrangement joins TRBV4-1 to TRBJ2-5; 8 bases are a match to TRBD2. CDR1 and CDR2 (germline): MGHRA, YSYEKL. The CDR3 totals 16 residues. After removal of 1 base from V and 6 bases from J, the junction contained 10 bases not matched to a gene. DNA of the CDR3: TGCGCCAGCAGCCAAGCGGGATGGAGCGGGAGTCAGACCCAGTACTTC. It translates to CASSQAGWSGSQTQYF.

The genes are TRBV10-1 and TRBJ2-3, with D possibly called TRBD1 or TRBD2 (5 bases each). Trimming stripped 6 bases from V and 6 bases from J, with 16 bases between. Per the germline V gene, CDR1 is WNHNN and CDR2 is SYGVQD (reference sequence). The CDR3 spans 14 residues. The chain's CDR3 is CASSRDRVLDTQYF. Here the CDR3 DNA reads TGCGCCAGCAGCCGGGACCGAGTGTTGGATACGCAGTATTTT.

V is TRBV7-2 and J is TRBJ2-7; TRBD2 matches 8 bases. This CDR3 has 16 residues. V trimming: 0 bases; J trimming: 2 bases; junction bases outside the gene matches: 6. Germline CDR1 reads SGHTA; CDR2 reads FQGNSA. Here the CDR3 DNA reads TGTGCCAGCAGCTTAGCGTGGGGACTAGGTACCTACGAGCAGTACTTC. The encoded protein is CASSLAWGLGTYEQYF.

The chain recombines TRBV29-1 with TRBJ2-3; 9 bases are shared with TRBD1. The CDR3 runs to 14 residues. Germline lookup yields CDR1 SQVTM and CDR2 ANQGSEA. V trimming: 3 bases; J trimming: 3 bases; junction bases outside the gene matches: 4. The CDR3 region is CSVEGQGGTDTQYF. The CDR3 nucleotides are TGCAGCGTTGAGGGACAGGGAGGAACAGATACGCAGTATTTT.

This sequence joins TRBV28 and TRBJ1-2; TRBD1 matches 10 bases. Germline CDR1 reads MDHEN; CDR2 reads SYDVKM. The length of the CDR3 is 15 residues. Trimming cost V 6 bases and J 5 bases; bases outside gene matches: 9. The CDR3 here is CASRPEAGQGYGYTF. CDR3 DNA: TGTGCCAGCAGGCCAGAGGCGGGACAGGGGTATGGCTACACCTTC.

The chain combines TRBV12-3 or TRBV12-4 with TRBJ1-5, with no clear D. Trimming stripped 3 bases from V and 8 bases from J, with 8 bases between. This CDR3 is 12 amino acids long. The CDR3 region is CASSFNVEPQHF. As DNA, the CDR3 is TGTGCCAGCAGTTTTAATGTGGAGCCCCAGCATTTT.

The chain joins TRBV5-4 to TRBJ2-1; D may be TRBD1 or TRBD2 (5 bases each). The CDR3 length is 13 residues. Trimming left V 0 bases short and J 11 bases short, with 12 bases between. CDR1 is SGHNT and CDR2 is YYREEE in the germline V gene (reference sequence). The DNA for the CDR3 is TGTGCCAGCAGCTTGGACGGGACCCCCAAGCAGTTCTTC. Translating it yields CASSLDGTPKQFF. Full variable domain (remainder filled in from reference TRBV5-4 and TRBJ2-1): ETGVTQSPTHLIKTRGQQVTLRCSSQSGHNTVSWYQQALGQGPQFIFQYYREEENGRGNFPPRFSGLQFPNYSSELNVNALELDDSALYLCASSLDGTPKQFFGPGTRLTVL.

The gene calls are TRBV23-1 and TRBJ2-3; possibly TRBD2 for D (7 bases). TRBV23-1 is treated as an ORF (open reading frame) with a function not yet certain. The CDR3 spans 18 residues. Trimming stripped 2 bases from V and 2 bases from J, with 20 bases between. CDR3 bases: TGCGCCAGCAGTCAACACGCCTACAGGGAGGGCCACACAGATACGCAGTATTTT. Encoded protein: CASSQHAYREGHTDTQYF.

In DNA, the CDR3 is TGCAGTGCTAGAAAGGCAACAGGGGGTGTGGGGGCCAACGTCCTGACTTTC. It yields the protein CSARKATGGVGANVLTF. V gene TRBV20-1 combines with J gene TRBJ2-6, with 8 bases matching TRBD1. Germline trimming cut 2 bases from V and 4 bases from J; bases unmatched to any gene: 10. The germline V gene encodes CDR1 DFQATT and CDR2 SNEGSKA (reference sequence). The CDR3 extends over 17 amino acids.

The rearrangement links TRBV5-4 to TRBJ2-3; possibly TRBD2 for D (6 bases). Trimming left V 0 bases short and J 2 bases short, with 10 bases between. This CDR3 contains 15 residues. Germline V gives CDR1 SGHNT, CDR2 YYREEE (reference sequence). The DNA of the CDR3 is TGTGCCAGCAGCTTGGTCGGGAGAAACACAGATACGCAGTATTTT. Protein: CASSLVGRNTDTQYF.

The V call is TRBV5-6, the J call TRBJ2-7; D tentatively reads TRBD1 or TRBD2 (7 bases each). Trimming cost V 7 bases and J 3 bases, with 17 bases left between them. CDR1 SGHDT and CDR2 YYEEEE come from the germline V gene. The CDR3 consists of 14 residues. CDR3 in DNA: TGTGCCAGCGGATTAGGGGGCGGGAGCTACGAGCAGTACTTC. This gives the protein CASGLGGGSYEQYF.

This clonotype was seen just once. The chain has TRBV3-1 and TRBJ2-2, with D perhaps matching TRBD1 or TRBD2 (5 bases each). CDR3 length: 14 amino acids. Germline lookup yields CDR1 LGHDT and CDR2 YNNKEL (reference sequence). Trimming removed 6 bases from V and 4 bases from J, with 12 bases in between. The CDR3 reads CASSQPGATGELFF. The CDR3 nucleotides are TGTGCCAGCAGTCAGCCCGGGGCCACCGGGGAGCTGTTTTTT. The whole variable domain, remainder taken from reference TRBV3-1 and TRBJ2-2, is DTAVSQTPKYLVTQMGNDKSIKCEQNLGHDTMYWYKQDSKKFLKIMFSYNNKELIINETVPNRFSPKSPDKAHLNLHINSLELGDSAVYFCASSQPGATGELFFGEGSRLTVL.

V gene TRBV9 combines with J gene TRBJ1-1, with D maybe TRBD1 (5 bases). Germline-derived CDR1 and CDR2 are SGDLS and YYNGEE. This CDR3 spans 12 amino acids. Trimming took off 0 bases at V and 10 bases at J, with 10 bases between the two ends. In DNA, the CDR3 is TGTGCCAGCAGCGTAGAAAGGGGTGCAGCTTTCTTT. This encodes CASSVERGAAFF.

The CDR3 nucleotides read TGTGCCAGCAGCCAATCGGGGACAGCCACTGAAGCTTTCTTT. Amino acid sequence: CASSQSGTATEAFF. This chain joins TRBV3-1 and TRBJ1-1; 7 positions agree with TRBD1. CDR1 and CDR2 from the germline V gene are LGHDT and YNNKEL (reference sequence). The ends lost 2 bases at V and 4 bases at J; junction bases unmatched: 4. The CDR3 contains 14 residues.

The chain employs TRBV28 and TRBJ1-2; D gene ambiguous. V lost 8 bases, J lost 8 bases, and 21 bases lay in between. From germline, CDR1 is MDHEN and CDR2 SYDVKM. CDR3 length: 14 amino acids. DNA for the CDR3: TGTGCCAGCCGACCAATCCGGGCAGTCGGCGGCTACACCTTC. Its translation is CASRPIRAVGGYTF.

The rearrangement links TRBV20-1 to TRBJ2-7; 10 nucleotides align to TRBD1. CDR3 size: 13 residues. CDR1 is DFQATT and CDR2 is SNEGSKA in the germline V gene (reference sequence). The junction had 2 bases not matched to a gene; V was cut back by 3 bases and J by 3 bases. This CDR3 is CSASGTGDYEQYF. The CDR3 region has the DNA TGCAGTGCTAGCGGGACAGGGGACTACGAGCAGTACTTC.

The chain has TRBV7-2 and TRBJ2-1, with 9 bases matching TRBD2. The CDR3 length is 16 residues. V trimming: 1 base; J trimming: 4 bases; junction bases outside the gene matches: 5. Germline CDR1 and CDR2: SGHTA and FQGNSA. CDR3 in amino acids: CASSLVGSGGYNEQFF. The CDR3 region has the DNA TGTGCCAGCAGCTTAGTGGGTAGCGGGGGTTACAATGAGCAGTTCTTC. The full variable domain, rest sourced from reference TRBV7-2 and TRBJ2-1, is GAGVSQSPSNKVTEKGKDVELRCDPISGHTALYWYRQSLGQGLEFLIYFQGNSAPDKSGLPSDRFSAERTGGSVSTLTIQRTQQEDSAVYLCASSLVGSGGYNEQFFGPGTRLTVL.

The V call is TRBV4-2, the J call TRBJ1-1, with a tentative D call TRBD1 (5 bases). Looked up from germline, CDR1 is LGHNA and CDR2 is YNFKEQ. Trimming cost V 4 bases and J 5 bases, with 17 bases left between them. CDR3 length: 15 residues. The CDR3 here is CASSRYAGDKTEAFF. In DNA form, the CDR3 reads TGTGCCAGCAGCCGGTATGCGGGGGATAAGACTGAAGCTTTCTTT.

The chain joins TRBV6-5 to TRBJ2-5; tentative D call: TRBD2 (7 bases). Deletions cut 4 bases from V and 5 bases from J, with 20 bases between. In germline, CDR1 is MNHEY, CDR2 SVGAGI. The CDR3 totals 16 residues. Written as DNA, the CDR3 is TGTGCCAGCAGTTTTGGGAGTGGGGGGGGCCGGGAGACCCAGTACTTC. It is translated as CASSFGSGGGRETQYF.

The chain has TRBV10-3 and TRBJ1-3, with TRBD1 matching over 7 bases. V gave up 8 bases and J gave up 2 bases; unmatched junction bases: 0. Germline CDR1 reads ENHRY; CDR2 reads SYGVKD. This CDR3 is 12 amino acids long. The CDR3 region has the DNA TGTGCCATCCAGGGGGCTGGAAACACCATATATTTT. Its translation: CAIQGAGNTIYF.

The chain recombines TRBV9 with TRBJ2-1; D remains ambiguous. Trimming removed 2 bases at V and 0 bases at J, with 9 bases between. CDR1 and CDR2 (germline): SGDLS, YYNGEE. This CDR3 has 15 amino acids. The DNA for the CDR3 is TGTGCCAGCAGCGTCGGCTTAAACTCCTACAATGAGCAGTTCTTC. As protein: CASSVGLNSYNEQFF. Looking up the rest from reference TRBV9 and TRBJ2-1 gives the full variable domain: DSGVTQTPKHLITATGQRVTLRCSPRSGDLSVYWYQQSLDQGLQFLIQYYNGEERAKGNILERFSAQQFPDLHSELNLSSLELGDSALYFCASSVGLNSYNEQFFGPGTRLTVL.

This chain's CDR3 is CATSDLARGQETQYF. Written as DNA, the CDR3 is TGTGCCACCAGTGATTTGGCACGGGGCCAAGAGACCCAGTACTTC. The rearrangement uses TRBV24-1 and TRBJ2-5; TRBD2 is a possible D gene (5 bases). In germline, CDR1 is KGHDR, CDR2 SFDVKD. V lost 0 bases, J lost 1 base, and 8 bases lay in between. This CDR3 contains 15 residues.

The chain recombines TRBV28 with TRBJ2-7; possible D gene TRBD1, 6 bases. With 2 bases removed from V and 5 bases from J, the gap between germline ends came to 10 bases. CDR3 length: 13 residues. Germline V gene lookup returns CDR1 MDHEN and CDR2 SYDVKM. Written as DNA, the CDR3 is TGTGCCAGCAGTTTAGGCAGGGGCAACGAGCAGTACTTC. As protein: CASSLGRGNEQYF.

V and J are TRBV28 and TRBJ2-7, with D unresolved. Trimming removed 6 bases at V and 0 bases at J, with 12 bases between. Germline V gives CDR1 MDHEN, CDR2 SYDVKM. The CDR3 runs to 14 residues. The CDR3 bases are TGTGCCAGCAGGCTCACCCTCCTCTCCTACGAGCAGTACTTC. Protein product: CASRLTLLSYEQYF.

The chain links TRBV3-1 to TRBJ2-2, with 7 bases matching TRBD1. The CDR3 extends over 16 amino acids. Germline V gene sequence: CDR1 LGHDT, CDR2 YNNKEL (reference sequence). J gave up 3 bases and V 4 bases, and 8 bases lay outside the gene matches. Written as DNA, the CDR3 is TGTGCCAGCAGCCCGCCGGGACAGATGGACACCGGGGAGCTGTTTTTT. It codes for CASSPPGQMDTGELFF.

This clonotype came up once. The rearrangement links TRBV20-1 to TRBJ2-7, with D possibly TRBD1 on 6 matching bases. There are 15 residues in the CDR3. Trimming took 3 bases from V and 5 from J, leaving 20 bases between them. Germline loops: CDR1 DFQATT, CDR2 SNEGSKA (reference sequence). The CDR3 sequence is CSARGFLGARDEQYF. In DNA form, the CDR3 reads TGCAGTGCTAGGGGTTTTCTGGGGGCAAGGGACGAGCAGTACTTC.

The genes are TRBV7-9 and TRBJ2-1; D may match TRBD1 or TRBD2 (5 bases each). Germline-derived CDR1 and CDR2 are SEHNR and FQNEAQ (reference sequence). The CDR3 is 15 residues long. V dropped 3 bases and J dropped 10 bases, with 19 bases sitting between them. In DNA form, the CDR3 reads TGTGCCAGCAGCTTCTTGGGACCGGGCCCCGGAGAGCAGTTCTTC. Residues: CASSFLGPGPGEQFF.

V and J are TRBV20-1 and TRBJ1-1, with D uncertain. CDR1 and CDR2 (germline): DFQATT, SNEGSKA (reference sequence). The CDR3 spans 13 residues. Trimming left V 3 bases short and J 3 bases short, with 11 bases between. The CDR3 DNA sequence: TGCAGTGCTAGGGTGGGGTGGGACACTGAAGCTTTCTTT. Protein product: CSARVGWDTEAFF.

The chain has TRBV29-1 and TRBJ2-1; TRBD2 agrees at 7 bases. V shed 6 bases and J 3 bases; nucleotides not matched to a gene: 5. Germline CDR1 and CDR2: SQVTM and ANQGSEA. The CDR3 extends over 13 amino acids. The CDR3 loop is CSVRLAVYNEQFF. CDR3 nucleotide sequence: TGCAGCGTCAGGCTAGCGGTCTACAATGAGCAGTTCTTC.